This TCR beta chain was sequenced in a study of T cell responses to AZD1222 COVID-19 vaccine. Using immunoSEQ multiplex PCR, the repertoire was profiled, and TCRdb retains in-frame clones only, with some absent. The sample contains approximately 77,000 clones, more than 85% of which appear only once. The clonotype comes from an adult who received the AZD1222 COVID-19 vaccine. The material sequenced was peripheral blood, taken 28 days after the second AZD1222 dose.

CDR3 loop: CASRGSGVNTEAFF. As DNA, the CDR3 is TGTGCCAGCAGGGGTTCGGGGGTGAACACTGAAGCTTTCTTT. The chain combines TRBV28 with TRBJ1-1; tentatively, D is TRBD1 (5 bases). V shed 6 bases and J shed 0 bases, with 11 bases lying between them. Germline lookup yields CDR1 MDHEN and CDR2 SYDVKM. The CDR3 loop spans 14 amino acids. Drawing the rest from reference TRBV28 and TRBJ1-1, the complete variable domain is DVKVTQSSRYLVKRTGEKVFLECVQDMDHENMFWYRQDPGLGLRLIYFSYDVKMKEKGDIPEGYSVSREKKERFSLILESASTNQTSMYLCASRGSGVNTEAFFGQGTRLTVV.